Listed here is a single TCR beta chain. What it binds is not known. The PCR contained 60 Vbeta and 13 Jbeta primers. Some clones are missing from TCRdb's copy, which holds only in-frame ones; the method was immunoSEQ multiplex PCR. The sample yields about 140,000 clones, under 80% seen once. This entry belongs to a study of cytomegalovirus exposure and HLA in healthy donors. Study-wide points: Exclusion as indistinguishable affected some V segments, including TRBV6-2 and TRBV6-3.

Germline CDR1 reads GTSNPN; CDR2 reads SVGIG (reference sequence). The CDR3 runs 11 residues. The germline V and J ends were trimmed by 2 bases and 5 bases, with 6 bases remaining between them. Donors counted as nominally healthy when sampled, yet unrecorded immune exposures were likely. The source is a male donor in good health and CMV-seronegative. The chain combines TRBV30 with TRBJ1-1; D gene ambiguous. Sequences were obtained from PBMCs. CDR3: CAWSSFTEAFF. The DNA for the CDR3 is TGTGCCTGGAGTAGCTTTACTGAAGCTTTCTTT.